This T cell receptor beta chain comes out of a study of long-term antiretroviral therapy in people with HIV. The V and J ends lost 0 bases and 5 bases respectively, with 13 bases between them. This CDR3 spans 16 amino acids. Germline loops: CDR1 MNHEY, CDR2 SVGAGI. Regarding this clone: Its specificity is unknown.

Every sample had 1-10 million cryopreserved PBMC in it before DNA extraction. General study points: Versus controls, repertoires in people with HIV had narrower CDR3 length ranges. Blood in the study was drawn between the mid-2000s and the late 2010s, possibly under older ART regimens, which may be less effective than current ones.

At survey level, the immunoSEQ assay was run in its v3.0 version. This table comes from immunoSEQ multiplex PCR, and its TCRdb copy is limited to in-frame clones, with some not included. Among about 40,000 clones listed, 83% were seen once. The chain recombines TRBV6-5 with TRBJ2-2; weak D call: TRBD1 (5 bases). Material: unsorted PBMCs, obtained 1 year after starting antiretroviral therapy. This clonotype originated in a man aged 18 to 35 with HIV. CDR3 in amino acids: CASSYSKQAGTGELFF. The CDR3 region has the DNA TGTGCCAGCAGTTACTCGAAACAGGCTGGAACCGGGGAGCTGTTTTTT.